A selection of T cell receptor beta chains follows, all from one sample in a study of blood T cell repertoires in COVID-19. The data were produced by immunoSEQ multiplex PCR, yet TCRdb's version contains in-frame clones alone and is incomplete. The sample includes tens of thousands of clones, over 75% of them seen just once. The source material was peripheral blood. The receptors here all came from a human donor in a cohort sampled during active COVID-19. The donor label of this sample is uncertain. The CDR3 runs from the conserved cysteine through the conserved F or W. The D gene is left open where the match is weak. Clone size, where shown, is once, few, many, or a class for clones that have expanded.

v_gene	abundance	d_gene	j_gene	CDR3nt	CDR3aa
TRBV28	few	.	TRBJ1-2	TGTGCCAGCAGTTTTAGGAGCTATGGCTACACCTTC	CASSFRSYGYTF
TRBV18	.	TRBD2	TRBJ2-3	TGTGCCAGCTCAGGGACTAGCGGGGGCACAGATACGCAGTATTTT	CASSGTSGGTDTQYF
TRBV14	.	TRBD1	TRBJ2-7	TGTGCCAGCAGCCAAGGAATCAATAGGTCGGGACAGAGGTACGAGCAGTACTTC	CASSQGINRSGQRYEQYF
TRBV5-1	.	.	TRBJ2-1	TGCGCCAGCAGCACCAGACCCAGGTCCTACAATGAGCAGTTCTTC	CASSTRPRSYNEQFF
TRBV10-3	few	.	TRBJ1-1	TGTGCCATCAGTATGGGTCAAGGGAGGACTGAAGCTTTCTTT	CAISMGQGRTEAFF
TRBV4-1	.	.	TRBJ1-6	TGCGCCAGCAGCCAAGGTCAGGGTATCGTTTCACCCCTCCACTTT	CASSQGQGIVSPLHF
TRBV6-5	.	TRBD1	TRBJ1-5	TGTGCCAGCAACCCGACAGGGGCCAATCAGCCCCAGCATTTT	CASNPTGANQPQHF
TRBV30	.	TRBD1	TRBJ1-5	TGTGCCTGGAGCAGCAGGGGGGATCAGCCCCAGCATTTT	CAWSSRGDQPQHF
TRBV4-1	.	TRBD2	TRBJ2-4	TGCGCCAGCAGCGGCCGACTAGCGGGAAACATTCAGTACTTC	CASSGRLAGNIQYF
TRBV6-5	.	TRBD2	TRBJ2-1	TGTGCCAGCAGTCCCGGGACTAGCAATGAGCAGTTCTTC	CASSPGTSNEQFF